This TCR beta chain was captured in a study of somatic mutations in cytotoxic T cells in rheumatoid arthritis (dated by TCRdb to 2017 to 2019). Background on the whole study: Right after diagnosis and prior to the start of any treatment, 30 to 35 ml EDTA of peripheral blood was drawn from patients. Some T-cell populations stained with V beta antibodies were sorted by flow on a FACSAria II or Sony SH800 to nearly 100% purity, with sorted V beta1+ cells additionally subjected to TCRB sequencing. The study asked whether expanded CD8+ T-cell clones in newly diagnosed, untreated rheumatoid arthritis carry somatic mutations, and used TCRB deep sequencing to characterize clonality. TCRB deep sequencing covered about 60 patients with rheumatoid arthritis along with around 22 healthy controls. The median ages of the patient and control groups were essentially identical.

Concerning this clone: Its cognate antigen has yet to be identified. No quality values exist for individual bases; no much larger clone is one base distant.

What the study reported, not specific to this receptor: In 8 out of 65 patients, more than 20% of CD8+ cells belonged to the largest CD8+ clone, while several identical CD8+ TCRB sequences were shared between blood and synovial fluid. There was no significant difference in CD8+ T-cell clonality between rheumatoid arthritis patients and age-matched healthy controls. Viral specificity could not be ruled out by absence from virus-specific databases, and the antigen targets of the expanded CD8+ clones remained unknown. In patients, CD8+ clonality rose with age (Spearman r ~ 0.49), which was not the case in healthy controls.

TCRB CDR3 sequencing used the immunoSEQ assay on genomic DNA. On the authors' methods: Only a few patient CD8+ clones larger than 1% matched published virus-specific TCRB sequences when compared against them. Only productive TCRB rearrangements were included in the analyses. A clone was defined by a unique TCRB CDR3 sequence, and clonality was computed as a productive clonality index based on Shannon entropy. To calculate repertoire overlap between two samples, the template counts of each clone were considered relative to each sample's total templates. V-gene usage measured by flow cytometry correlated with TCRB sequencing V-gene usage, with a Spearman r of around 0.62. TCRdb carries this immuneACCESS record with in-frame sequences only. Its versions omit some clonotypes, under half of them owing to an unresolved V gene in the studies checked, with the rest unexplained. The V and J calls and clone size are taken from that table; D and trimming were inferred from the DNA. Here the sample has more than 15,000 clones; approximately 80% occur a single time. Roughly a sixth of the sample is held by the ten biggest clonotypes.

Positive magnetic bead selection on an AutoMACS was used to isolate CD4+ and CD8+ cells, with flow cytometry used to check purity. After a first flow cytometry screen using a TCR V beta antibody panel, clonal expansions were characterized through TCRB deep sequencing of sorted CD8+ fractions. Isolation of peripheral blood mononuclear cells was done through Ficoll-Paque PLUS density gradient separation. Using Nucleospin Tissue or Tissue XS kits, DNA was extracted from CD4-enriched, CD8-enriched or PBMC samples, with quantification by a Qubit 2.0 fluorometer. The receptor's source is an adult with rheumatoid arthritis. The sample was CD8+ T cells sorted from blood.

The encoded CDR3 is CASSSDSNEKLFF. In nucleotides, the sequence is TGTGCCAGCAGCTCGGACAGTAATGAAAAACTGTTTTTT. The sequence is built from TRBV13 and TRBJ1-4; TRBD1 might be the D gene, on 6 matching bases. The CDR3 starts with the cysteine, ends with the phenylalanine, and has 13 residues. Just CDR3 DNA is preserved here, 39 bases in frame from base 1. The V and J ends are trimmed by 4 bases and 4 bases, leaving 7 bases between them. Looking up the germline V gene (reference sequence) yields CDR1 PRHDT and CDR2 FYEKMQ.